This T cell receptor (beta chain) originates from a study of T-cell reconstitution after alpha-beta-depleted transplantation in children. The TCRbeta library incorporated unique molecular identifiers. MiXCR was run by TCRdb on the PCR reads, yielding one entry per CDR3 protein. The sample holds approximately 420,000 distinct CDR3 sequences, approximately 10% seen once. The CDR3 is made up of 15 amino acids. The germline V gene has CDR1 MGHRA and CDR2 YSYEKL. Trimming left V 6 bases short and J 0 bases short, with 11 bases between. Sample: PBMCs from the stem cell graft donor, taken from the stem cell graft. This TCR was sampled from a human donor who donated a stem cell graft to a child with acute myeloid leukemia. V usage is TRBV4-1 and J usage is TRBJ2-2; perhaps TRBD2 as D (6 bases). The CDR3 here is CASSLEGSNTGELFF. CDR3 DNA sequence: TGCGCCAGCAGTCTGGAGGGTTCGAACACCGGGGAGCTGTTTTTT.